This T cell receptor (beta chain) is from a study of blood T cell repertoires in COVID-19. This clone came up many times. The repertoire was sequenced with immunoSEQ multiplex PCR; TCRdb's copy has only in-frame clones and lacks some. The sample records over 150,000 clones, approximately 91% being singletons. This TCR was recovered from a middle-aged man with COVID-19, enrolled during active disease. The sample comprised peripheral blood.

CDR3 coding DNA: TGTGCCAGTAGTATTGGAGCTACTGGGACCTTC. It encodes CASSIGATGTF. The V and J genes are TRBV19 and TRBJ1-2; no definite D call. CDR3 length: 11 amino acids. V was clipped by 3 bases and J by 14 bases, with 13 bases between them. Germline CDR1 is LNHDA and CDR2 is SQIVND (reference sequence).